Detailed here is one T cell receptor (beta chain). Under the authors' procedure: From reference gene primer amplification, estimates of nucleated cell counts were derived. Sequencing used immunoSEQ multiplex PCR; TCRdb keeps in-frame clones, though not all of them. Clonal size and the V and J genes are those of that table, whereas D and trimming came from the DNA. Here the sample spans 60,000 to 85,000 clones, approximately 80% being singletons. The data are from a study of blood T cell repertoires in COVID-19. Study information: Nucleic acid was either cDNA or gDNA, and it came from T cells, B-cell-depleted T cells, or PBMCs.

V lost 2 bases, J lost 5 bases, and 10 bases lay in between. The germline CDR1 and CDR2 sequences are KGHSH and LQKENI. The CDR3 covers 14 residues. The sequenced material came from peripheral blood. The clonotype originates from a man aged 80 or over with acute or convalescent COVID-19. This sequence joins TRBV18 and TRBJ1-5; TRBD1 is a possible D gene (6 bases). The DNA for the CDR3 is TGTGCCAGCTCACCAGGGGGCGATGATCAGCCCCAGCATTTT. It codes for CASSPGGDDQPQHF.